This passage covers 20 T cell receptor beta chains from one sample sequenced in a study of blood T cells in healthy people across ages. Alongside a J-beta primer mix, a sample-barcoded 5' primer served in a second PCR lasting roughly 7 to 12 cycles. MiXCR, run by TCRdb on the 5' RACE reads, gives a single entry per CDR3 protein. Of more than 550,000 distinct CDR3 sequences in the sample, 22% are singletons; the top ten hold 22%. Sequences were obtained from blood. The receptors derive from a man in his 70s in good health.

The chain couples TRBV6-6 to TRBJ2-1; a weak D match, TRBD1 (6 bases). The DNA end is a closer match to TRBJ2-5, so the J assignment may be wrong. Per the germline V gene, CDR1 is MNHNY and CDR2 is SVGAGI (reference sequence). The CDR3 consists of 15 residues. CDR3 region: CASSYIRGAQETQYF. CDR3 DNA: TGTGCCAGCAGTTACATCAGGGGCGCACAAGAGACCCAGTACTTC.

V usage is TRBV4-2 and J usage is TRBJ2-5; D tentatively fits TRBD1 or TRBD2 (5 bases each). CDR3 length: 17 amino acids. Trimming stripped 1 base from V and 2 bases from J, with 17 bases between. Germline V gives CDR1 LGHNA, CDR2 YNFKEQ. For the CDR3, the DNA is TGTGCCAGCAGCCAAGCGAATGTACTAGGGGATCAAGAGACCCAGTACTTC. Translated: CASSQANVLGDQETQYF.

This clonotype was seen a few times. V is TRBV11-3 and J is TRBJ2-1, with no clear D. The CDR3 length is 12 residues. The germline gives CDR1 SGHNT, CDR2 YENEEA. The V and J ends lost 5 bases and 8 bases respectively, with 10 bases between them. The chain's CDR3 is CASSPTIDEQFF. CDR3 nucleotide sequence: TGTGCCAGCAGCCCTACGATCGATGAGCAGTTCTTC.

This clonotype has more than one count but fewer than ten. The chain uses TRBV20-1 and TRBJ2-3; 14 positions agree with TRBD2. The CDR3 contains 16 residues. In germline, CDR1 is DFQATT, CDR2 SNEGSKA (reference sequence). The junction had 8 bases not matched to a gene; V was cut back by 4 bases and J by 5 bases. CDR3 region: CSATTGLAGEGDTQYF. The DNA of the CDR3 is TGCAGTGCTACCACGGGACTAGCGGGAGAGGGAGATACGCAGTATTTT.

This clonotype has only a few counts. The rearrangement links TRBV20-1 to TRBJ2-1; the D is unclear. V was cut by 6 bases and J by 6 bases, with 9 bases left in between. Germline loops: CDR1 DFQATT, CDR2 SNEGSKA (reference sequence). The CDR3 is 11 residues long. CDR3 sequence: CSAASANEQFF. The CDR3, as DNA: TGCAGTGCCGCTTCAGCCAATGAGCAGTTCTTC.

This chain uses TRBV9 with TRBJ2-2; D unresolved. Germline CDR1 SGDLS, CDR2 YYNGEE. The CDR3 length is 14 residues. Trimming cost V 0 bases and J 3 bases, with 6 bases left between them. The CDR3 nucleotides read TGTGCCAGCAGCGTAGACCAGGACACCGGGGAGCTGTTTTTT. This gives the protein CASSVDQDTGELFF.

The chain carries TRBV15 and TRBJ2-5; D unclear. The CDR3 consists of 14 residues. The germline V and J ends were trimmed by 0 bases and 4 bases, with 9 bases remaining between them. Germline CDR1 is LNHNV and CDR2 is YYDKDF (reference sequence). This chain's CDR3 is CATSRERQRETQYF. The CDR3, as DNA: TGTGCCACCAGCAGAGAAAGGCAACGAGAGACCCAGTACTTC.

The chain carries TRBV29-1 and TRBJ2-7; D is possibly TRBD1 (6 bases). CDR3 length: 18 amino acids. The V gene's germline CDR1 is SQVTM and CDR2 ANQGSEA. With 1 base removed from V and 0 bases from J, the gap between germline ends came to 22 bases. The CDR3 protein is CSVEGEGPGTIASYEQYV. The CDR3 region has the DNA TGCAGCGTTGAAGGGGAAGGTCCCGGGACAATCGCCTCCTACGAGCAGTACGTC.

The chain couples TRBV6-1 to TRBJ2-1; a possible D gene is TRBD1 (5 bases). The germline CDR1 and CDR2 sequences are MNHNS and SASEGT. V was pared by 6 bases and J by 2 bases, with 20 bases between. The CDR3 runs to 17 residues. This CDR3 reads CASRQAASRSPYNEQFF. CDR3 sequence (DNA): TGTGCCAGCAGACAGGCGGCGTCCAGGAGCCCCTACAATGAGCAGTTCTTC.

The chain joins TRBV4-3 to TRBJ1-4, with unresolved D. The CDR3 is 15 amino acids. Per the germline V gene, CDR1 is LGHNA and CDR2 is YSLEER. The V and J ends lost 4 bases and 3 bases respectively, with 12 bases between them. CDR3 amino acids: CASSPERSANEKLFF. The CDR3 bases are TGCGCCAGCAGCCCCGAAAGGAGCGCTAATGAAAAACTGTTTTTT.

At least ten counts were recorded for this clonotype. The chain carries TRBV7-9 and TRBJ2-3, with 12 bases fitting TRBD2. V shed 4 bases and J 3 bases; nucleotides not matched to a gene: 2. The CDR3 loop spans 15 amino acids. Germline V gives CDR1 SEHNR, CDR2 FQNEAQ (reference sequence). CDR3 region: CASSSTSGRTDTQYF. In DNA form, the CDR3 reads TGTGCCAGCAGCTCCACTAGCGGGAGGACAGATACGCAGTATTTT.

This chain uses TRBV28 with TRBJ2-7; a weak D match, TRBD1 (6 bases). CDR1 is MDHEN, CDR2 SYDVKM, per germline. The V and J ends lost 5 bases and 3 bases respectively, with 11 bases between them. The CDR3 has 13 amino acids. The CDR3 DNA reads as TGTGCCAGCAGTAGGGGACATCACTACGAGCAGTACTTC. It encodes CASSRGHHYEQYF.

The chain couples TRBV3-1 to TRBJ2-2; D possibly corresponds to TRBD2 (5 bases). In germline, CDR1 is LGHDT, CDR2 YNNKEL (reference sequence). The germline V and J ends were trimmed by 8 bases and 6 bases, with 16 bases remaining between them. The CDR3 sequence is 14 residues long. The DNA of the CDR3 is TGTGCCAGCGCTAAAACTAGTTTAGCCGGGGAGCTGTTTTTT. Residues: CASAKTSLAGELFF. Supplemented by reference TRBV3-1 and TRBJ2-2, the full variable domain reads DTAVSQTPKYLVTQMGNDKSIKCEQNLGHDTMYWYKQDSKKFLKIMFSYNNKELIINETVPNRFSPKSPDKAHLNLHINSLELGDSAVYFCASAKTSLAGELFFGEGSRLTVL.

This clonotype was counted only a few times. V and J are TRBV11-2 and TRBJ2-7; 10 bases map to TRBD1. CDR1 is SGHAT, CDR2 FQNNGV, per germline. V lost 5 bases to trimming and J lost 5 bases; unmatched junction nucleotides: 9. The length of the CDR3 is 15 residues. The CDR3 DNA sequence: TGTGCCAGCAGCCCTAGACAGGGGGCGGCCCACGAGCAGTACTTC. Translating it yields CASSPRQGAAHEQYF.

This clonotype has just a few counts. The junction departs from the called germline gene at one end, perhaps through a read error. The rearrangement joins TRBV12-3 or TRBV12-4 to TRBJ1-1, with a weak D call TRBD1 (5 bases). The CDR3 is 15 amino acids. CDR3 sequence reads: CASSFGAWGNPEAFF. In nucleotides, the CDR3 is TGTGCCAGCAGTTTCGGAGCTTGGGGGAACCCTGAAGCTTTCTTT.

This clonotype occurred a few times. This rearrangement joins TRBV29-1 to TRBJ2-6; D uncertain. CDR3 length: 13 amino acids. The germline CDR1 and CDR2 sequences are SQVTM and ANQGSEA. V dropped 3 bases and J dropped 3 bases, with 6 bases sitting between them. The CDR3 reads CSVEVGGANVLTF. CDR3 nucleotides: TGCAGCGTTGAGGTGGGTGGGGCCAACGTCCTGACTTTC.

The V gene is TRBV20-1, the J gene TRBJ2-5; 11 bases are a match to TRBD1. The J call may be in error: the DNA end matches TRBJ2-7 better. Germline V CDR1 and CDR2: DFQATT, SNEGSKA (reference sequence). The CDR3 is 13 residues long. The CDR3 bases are TGCAGTGGGACAGGGGGCAAAACCTACGAGCAGTACTTC. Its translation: CSGTGGKTYEQYF.

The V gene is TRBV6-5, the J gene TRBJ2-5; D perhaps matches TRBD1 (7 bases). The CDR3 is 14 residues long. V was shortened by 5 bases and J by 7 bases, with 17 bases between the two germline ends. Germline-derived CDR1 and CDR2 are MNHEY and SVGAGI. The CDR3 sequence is CASSAGQRKRTQYF. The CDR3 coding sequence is TGTGCCAGCAGTGCGGGACAGCGCAAGAGGACCCAGTACTTC.

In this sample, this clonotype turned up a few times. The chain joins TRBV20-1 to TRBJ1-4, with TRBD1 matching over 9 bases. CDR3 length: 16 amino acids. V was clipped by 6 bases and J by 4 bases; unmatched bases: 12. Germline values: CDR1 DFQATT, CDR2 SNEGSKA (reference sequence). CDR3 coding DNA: TGCAGTGCCACGGGGGACAGGGCCAGCTTTAATGAAAAACTGTTTTTT. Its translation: CSATGDRASFNEKLFF.

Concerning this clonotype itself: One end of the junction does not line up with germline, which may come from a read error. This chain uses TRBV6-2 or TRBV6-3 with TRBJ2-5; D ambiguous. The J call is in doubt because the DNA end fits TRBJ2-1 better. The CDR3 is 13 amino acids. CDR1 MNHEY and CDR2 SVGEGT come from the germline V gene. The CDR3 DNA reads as TGTGCCAGCAGTTACTCGAGGTCGAATGGGCAGTTCTTC. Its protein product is CASSYSRSNGQFF.